This T cell receptor beta chain originates from a study of T cells after yellow fever vaccination. TCRdb re-called the 5' RACE reads through MiXCR, storing one row per CDR3 protein. The table has roughly 63,000 distinct CDR3 sequences, approximately 7.4% seen once. Germline V lookup: CDR1 LNHNV, CDR2 YYDKDF (reference sequence). The CDR3 spans 15 residues. With 6 bases removed from V and 1 base from J, the gap between germline ends came to 15 bases. The material was CD8+ T cells sorted from PBMCs, obtained 15 days after the yellow fever booster vaccination. The chain links TRBV15 to TRBJ1-1; tentative D call: TRBD1 (5 bases). This receptor was obtained from a man younger than 40 who received the YFV17D yellow fever vaccine. CDR3 bases: TGTGCCACCAGTGGAACCTTGGGGGGGAACACTGAAGCTTTCTTT. This gives the protein CATSGTLGGNTEAFF.